This T cell receptor beta chain was recovered during a study of blood T cells in healthy people across ages. Notes on the study in general: Estimates of total diversity, which came from one million sequenced T cells, were considered to be underestimates. The long-lived group displayed more naive CD4+ cells, plus higher diversity, than the aged donors did. The CMV status of each donor remained undetermined, and this could have confounded shifts in expanded clonotypes.

Sample-barcoded 5' priming and a J-beta primer mix drove a second PCR of roughly 6 to 12 cycles. TCRdb redid the calling of the 5' RACE reads with MiXCR, one entry per CDR3 protein. The table has roughly 1,100,000 distinct CDR3 sequences, under 30% seen once. In this sample, this clonotype turned up a few times. Its antigen is not identified. The CDR3 is 17 residues long. Germline V CDR1 and CDR2: SGHTA, FQGNSA. The V and J ends lost 4 bases and 3 bases, in that order; junction bases with no gene match: 9. This sample also appeared in a second study, on T cells of mothers and their children. According to that study: The study found slightly higher but non-significant overlap in related versus unrelated mother-child pairs.

The source is a girl aged 2-10 years in good health. The chain couples TRBV7-2 to TRBJ1-2, with TRBD1 identical over 12 bases. The sample comprised blood. CDR3 region: CASSSHGGQGAYYGYTF. The CDR3 DNA sequence: TGTGCCAGCAGCTCACATGGGGGACAGGGGGCCTACTATGGCTACACCTTC.